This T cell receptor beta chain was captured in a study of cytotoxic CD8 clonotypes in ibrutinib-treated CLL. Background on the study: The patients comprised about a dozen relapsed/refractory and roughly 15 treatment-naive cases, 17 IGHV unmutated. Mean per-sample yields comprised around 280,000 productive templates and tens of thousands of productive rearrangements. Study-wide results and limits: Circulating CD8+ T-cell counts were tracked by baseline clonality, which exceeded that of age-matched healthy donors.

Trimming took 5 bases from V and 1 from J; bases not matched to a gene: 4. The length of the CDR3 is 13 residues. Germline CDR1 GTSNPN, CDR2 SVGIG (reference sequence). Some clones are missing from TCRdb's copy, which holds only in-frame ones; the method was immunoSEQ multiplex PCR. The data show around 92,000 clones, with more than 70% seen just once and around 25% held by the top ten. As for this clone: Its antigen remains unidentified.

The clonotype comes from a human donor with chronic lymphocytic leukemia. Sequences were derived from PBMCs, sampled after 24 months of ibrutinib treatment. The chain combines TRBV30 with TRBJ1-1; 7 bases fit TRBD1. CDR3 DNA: TGTGCCTGGGTCAGGGGGGGGAACACTGAAGCTTTCTTT. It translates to CAWVRGGNTEAFF.